Following are 8 T cell receptor beta chains from one sample sequenced in a study of beta chain features in type 1 diabetes. The investigators reverse transcribed all of the isolated RNA, so they sequenced expressed TCRB transcripts. Using immunoSEQ multiplex PCR, the repertoire was profiled, and TCRdb retains in-frame clones only, with some absent. The sample contains some 99,000 clones, almost 40% of which appear only once. The material sequenced was stem cell memory CD4+ T cells from blood. The receptors come from a woman aged 18 to 35 in good health.

This clone was counted a few times. This chain links TRBV7-9 with TRBJ2-1, with 7 bases lining up with TRBD1. The V gene end was trimmed by 5 bases and the J gene end by 7 bases; junction bases not matched to a gene: 2. The CDR3 consists of 12 residues. Per germline, CDR1 SEHNR and CDR2 FQNEAQ (reference sequence). CDR3 sequence reads: CASSAQGNEQFF. CDR3 DNA: TGTGCCAGCAGCGCACAGGGGAATGAGCAGTTCTTC. The variable domain in full, with the rest retrieved from reference TRBV7-9 and TRBJ2-1, is DTGVSQNPRHKITKRGQNVTFRCDPISEHNRLYWYRQTLGQGPEFLTYFQNEAQLEKSRLLSDRFSAERPKGSFSTLEIQRTEQGDSAMYLCASSAQGNEQFFGPGTRLTVL.

The rearrangement joins TRBV6-5 to TRBJ2-6; 7 bases are a match to TRBD2. CDR1 is MNHEY, CDR2 SVGAGI, per germline. The CDR3 contains 15 residues. V shed 7 bases and J 4 bases; nucleotides not matched to a gene: 7. CDR3 DNA: TGTGCCAGCACCTGGGGGGGAAGGGGGGCCAACGTCCTGACTTTC. Its translation is CASTWGGRGANVLTF.

The V call is TRBV28, the J call TRBJ2-3, with D perhaps matching TRBD2 (6 bases). Looked up from germline, CDR1 is MDHEN and CDR2 is SYDVKM. The CDR3 runs 15 residues. Trimming shortened V by 5 bases and J by 2 bases, and 14 bases separated the two germline ends. The DNA of the CDR3 is TGTGCCAGCAGTCCCCAGGGACTTGACACAGATACGCAGTATTTT. This codes for CASSPQGLDTDTQYF.

This chain joins TRBV7-2 and TRBJ1-5; TRBD1 aligns across 9 bases. Looked up from germline, CDR1 is SGHTA and CDR2 is FQGNSA. The CDR3 extends over 16 amino acids. V dropped 5 bases and J dropped 3; count of bases not matched to a gene: 8. The CDR3 DNA follows: TGTGCCAGCAGCCCCCGGACAGGGGACCTCAATCAGCCCCAGCATTTT. Its protein is CASSPRTGDLNQPQHF.

This clone was detected only a few times. The V and J genes are TRBV5-1 and TRBJ2-7; 8 bases align to TRBD2. CDR3 length: 15 residues. Germline lookup yields CDR1 SGHRS and CDR2 YFSETQ. V lost 0 bases and J lost 3; bases outside the gene matches: 5. CDR3 DNA: TGCGCCAGCAGCTTGGCCGAGCGGGAGATCTACGAGCAGTACTTC. Amino acids: CASSLAEREIYEQYF.

V is TRBV6-5 and J is TRBJ2-4; D is possibly TRBD2 (6 bases). CDR1 and CDR2 (germline): MNHEY, SVGAGI. Between the trimmed V and J ends, which lost 4 bases and 0 bases, there was a span of 13 bases. There are 16 residues in the CDR3. CDR3 coding DNA: TGTGCCAGCAGTTCCCGGAGGGAAATAGCCAAAAACATTCAGTACTTC. The encoded protein is CASSSRREIAKNIQYF.

The chain has TRBV6-5 and TRBJ2-3, with D unresolved. Germline CDR1 reads MNHEY; CDR2 reads SVGAGI. V was pared by 6 bases and J by 6 bases, with 13 bases between. The CDR3 spans 13 residues. CDR3 nucleotides: TGTGCCAGCAGCCGAGATTCTAGGGATACGCAGTATTTT. It is translated as CASSRDSRDTQYF.

The sample holds a few counts of this clone. The chain carries TRBV6-1 and TRBJ2-1; 14 nucleotides match TRBD2. The trim removed 4 bases at V and 9 bases at J, leaving 5 bases unmatched. The germline V gene encodes CDR1 MNHNS and CDR2 SASEGT. The CDR3 extends over 15 amino acids. The CDR3 loop reads CASSVGLAGAIEQFF. For the CDR3, the DNA is TGTGCCAGCAGTGTGGGACTAGCGGGAGCAATTGAGCAGTTCTTC.